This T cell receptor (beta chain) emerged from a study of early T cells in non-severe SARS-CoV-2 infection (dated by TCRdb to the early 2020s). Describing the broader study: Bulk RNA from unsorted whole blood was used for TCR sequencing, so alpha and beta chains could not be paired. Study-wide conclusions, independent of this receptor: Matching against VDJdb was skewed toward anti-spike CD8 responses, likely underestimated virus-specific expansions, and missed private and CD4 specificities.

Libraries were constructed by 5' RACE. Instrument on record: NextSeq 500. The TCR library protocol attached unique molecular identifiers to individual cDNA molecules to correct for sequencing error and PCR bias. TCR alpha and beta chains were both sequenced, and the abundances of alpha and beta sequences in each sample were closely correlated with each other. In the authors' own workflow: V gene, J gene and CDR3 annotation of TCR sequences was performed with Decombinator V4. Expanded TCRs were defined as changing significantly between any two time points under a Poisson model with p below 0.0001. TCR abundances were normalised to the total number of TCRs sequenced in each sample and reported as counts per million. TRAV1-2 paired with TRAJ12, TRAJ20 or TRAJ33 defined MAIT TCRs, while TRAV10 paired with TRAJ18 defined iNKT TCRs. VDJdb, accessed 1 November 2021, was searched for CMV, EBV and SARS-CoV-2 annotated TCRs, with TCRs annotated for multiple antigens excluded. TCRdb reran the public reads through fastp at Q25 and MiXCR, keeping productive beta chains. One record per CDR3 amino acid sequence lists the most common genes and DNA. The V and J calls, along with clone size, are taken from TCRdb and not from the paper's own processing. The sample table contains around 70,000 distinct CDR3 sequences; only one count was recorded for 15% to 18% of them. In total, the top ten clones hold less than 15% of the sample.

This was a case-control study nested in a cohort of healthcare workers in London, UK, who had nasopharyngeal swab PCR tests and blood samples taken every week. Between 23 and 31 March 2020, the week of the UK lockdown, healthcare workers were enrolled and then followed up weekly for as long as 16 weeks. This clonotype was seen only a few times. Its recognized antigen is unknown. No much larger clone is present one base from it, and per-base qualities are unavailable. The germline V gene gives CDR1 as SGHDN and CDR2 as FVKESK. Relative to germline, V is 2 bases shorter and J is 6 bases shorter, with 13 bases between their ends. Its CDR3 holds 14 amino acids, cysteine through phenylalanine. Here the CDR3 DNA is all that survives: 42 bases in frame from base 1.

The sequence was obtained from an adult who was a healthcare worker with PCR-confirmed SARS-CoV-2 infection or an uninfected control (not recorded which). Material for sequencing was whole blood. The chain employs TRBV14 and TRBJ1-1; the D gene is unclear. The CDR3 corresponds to CASSQSVRVSEAFF. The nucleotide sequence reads TGTGCCAGCAGCCAAAGCGTCCGGGTATCTGAAGCTTTCTTT.